This T cell receptor (beta chain) was observed in a study of blood T cell repertoires in COVID-19. The assay was immunoSEQ multiplex PCR, and TCRdb's table has in-frame clones only and misses some. The sample has roughly 190,000 clones, 65% to 90% seen once; the top ten hold around 5.2%. CDR1 is LNHDA, CDR2 SQIVND, per germline (reference sequence). V lost 7 bases, J lost 2 bases, and 15 bases stayed unmatched. The CDR3 runs 17 residues. The sample comprised PBMCs or T cells enriched from blood (not recorded which). The receptor comes from a woman aged 55-70 years with acute COVID-19. This chain links TRBV19 with TRBJ2-3; 7 nucleotides align to TRBD2. CDR3 loop: CASKKTGGGANTDTQYF. The CDR3 nucleotides read TGTGCCAGTAAGAAAACGGGCGGGGGAGCTAACACAGATACGCAGTATTTT. Variable domain in full (rest from reference TRBV19 and TRBJ2-3): DGGITQSPKYLFRKEGQNVTLSCEQNLNHDAMYWYRQDPGQGLRLIYYSQIVNDFQKGDIAEGYSVSREKKESFPLTVTSAQKNPTAFYLCASKKTGGGANTDTQYFGPGTRLTVL.